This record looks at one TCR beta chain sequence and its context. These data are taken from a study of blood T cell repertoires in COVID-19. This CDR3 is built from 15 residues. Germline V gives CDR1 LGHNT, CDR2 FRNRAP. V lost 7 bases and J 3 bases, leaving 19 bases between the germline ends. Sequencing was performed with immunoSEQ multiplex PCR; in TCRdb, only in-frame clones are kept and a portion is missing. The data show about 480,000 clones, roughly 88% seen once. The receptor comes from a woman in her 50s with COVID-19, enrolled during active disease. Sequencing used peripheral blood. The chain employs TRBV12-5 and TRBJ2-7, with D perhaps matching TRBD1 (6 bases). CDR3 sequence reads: CASAPDSYPNYEQYF. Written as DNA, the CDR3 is TGTGCTAGTGCCCCGGACAGTTACCCTAACTACGAGCAGTACTTC.